This passage covers 13 T cell receptor beta chains from one sample sequenced in a study of blood T cell repertoires in COVID-19. Sequencing used immunoSEQ multiplex PCR; TCRdb keeps in-frame clones, though not all of them. The sample carries around 150,000 clones, less than 85% recorded once. Sequencing used peripheral blood. These receptor sequences come from a human donor with acute or convalescent COVID-19. The donor label of this sample is uncertain.

This clone showed up just a few times. The gene calls are TRBV4-2 and TRBJ2-2; no clear D. Trimming removed 0 bases from V and 3 bases from J, with 5 bases in between. The CDR3 runs 14 residues. Germline CDR1 LGHNA, CDR2 YNFKEQ. CDR3 region: CASSQDLDTGELFF. In nucleotides, the CDR3 is TGTGCCAGCAGCCAAGATCTAGACACCGGGGAGCTGTTTTTT.

The J gene is TRBJ1-1, the V gene TRBV7-2; D is ambiguous. Germline V gene data show CDR1 as SGHTA and CDR2 as FQGNSA. The CDR3 runs 14 residues. V lost 5 bases and J 2 bases, leaving 12 bases between the germline ends. The CDR3 region is CASSPTRGNTEAFF. The CDR3 bases are TGTGCCAGCAGCCCAACCCGGGGAAACACTGAAGCTTTCTTT.

The chain has TRBV5-1 and TRBJ1-1; D possibly corresponds to TRBD1 (5 bases). The CDR3 runs to 13 residues. V was pared by 3 bases and J by 4 bases, with 10 bases between. The germline CDR1 and CDR2 sequences are SGHRS and YFSETQ. CDR3 sequence: CASSSLQGTEAFF. The CDR3 region has the DNA TGCGCCAGCAGCTCGCTCCAGGGCACTGAAGCTTTCTTT. Based on the CDR3 plus reference TRBV5-1 and TRBJ1-1, the full variable domain is KAGVTQTPRYLIKTRGQQVTLSCSPISGHRSVSWYQQTPGQGLQFLFEYFSETQRNKGNFPGRFSGRQFSNSRSEMNVSTLELGDSALYLCASSSLQGTEAFFGQGTRLTVV.

This clone was counted between two and nine times. V and J are TRBV18 and TRBJ1-6; D uncertain. Germline lookup yields CDR1 KGHSH and CDR2 LQKENI. The germline V and J ends were trimmed by 6 bases and 9 bases, with 15 bases remaining between them. This CDR3 comprises 14 residues. The CDR3 loop is CASSPNTGGSPLHF. CDR3 in DNA: TGTGCCAGCTCCCCAAACACGGGAGGTTCACCCCTCCACTTT. Full variable domain (remainder filled in from reference TRBV18 and TRBJ1-6): NAGVMQNPRHLVRRRGQEARLRCSPMKGHSHVYWYRQLPEEGLKFMVYLQKENIIDESGMPKERFSAEFPKEGPSILRIQQVVRGDSAAYFCASSPNTGGSPLHFGNGTRLTVT.

The V call is TRBV2, the J call TRBJ2-7, with D hard to call. The ends were cut back, 5 bases at V and 2 bases at J, with 16 bases in the middle. Germline CDR1 and CDR2: SNHLY and FYNNEI. CDR3 length equals 15 residues. In nucleotides, the CDR3 is TGTGCCAGCAGTCCCATGGGCAACCTCGCCTACGAGCAGTACTTC. Translating gives CASSPMGNLAYEQYF.

The rearrangement uses TRBV6-5 and TRBJ1-1; a weak D match, TRBD1 (6 bases). V gave up 2 bases and J gave up 4 bases, with 11 bases separating them. The CDR3 contains 14 residues. Germline CDR1 reads MNHEY; CDR2 reads SVGAGI. In DNA form, the CDR3 reads TGTGCCAGCAGTTACCAGGGGCGTTCCACTGAAGCTTTCTTT. Translated: CASSYQGRSTEAFF.

The chain combines TRBV7-3 with TRBJ2-1, with TRBD2 matching over 9 bases. This CDR3 has 16 amino acids. Unmatched junction bases numbered 6, after V lost 1 base and J lost 5 bases. Germline V gene data show CDR1 as SGHTA and CDR2 as FQGTGA. The CDR3 DNA reads TGTGCCAGCAGCTTAAAAAGCGGGGGGTTCAACAATGAGCAGTTCTTC. The encoded protein is CASSLKSGGFNNEQFF.

This clone occurred a few times. The genes are TRBV15 and TRBJ2-1, with 8 bases identical to TRBD1. The CDR3 is made up of 17 amino acids. CDR1 is LNHNV, CDR2 YYDKDF, per germline (reference sequence). Losses at the gene ends were 0 bases for V and 4 bases for J; bases not matched to a gene: 8. The CDR3 sequence: CATSREASGGLYNEQFF. CDR3 sequence (DNA): TGTGCCACCAGCAGAGAAGCTTCAGGGGGCCTATACAATGAGCAGTTCTTC. The full variable domain, rest sourced from reference TRBV15 and TRBJ2-1, is DAMVIQNPRYQVTQFGKPVTLSCSQTLNHNVMYWYQQKSSQAPKLLFHYYDKDFNNEADTPDNFQSRRPNTSFCFLDIRSPGLGDTAMYLCATSREASGGLYNEQFFGPGTRLTVL.

This sequence joins TRBV2 and TRBJ2-5; 13 bases match TRBD2. Looked up from germline, CDR1 is SNHLY and CDR2 is FYNNEI. This CDR3 spans 15 amino acids. V was pared by 6 bases and J by 5 bases, with 6 bases of the junction left unmatched. CDR3 in amino acids: CASSSLAGGPETQYF. Written as DNA, the CDR3 is TGTGCCAGCAGCTCACTAGCGGGGGGGCCTGAGACCCAGTACTTC.

This chain connects TRBV19 to TRBJ1-1; 11 bases map to TRBD1. The germline V gene has CDR1 LNHDA and CDR2 SQIVND (reference sequence). CDR3 length equals 15 residues. Trimming took 5 bases from V and 6 from J; bases not matched to a gene: 8. CDR3 sequence reads: CASSLDRGPSAEAFF. CDR3 bases: TGTGCCAGTAGTCTGGACAGGGGGCCATCGGCTGAAGCTTTCTTT.

The V gene is TRBV2, the J gene TRBJ1-4, with TRBD1 identical over 7 bases. The V segment lost 7 bases and the J segment 5 bases; nucleotides outside the gene matches: 10. This CDR3 region has 15 residues. CDR1 is SNHLY and CDR2 is FYNNEI in the germline V gene. The chain's CDR3 is CASKTKRTGNEKLFF. The CDR3, as DNA: TGTGCCAGCAAGACAAAAAGGACAGGAAATGAAAAACTGTTTTTT.

This clone was recorded only once. The CDR3 loop reads CASSQGAMNTEAFF. The DNA for the CDR3 is TGCGCCAGCAGCCAGGGGGCGATGAACACTGAAGCTTTCTTT. The rearrangement links TRBV5-1 to TRBJ1-1; 8 bases map to TRBD1. V lost 4 bases to trimming and J lost 0 bases; unmatched junction nucleotides: 2. Germline-derived CDR1 and CDR2 are SGHRS and YFSETQ. CDR3 length: 14 residues.

The genes are TRBV19 and TRBJ2-1; D gene unclear. The V gene's germline CDR1 is LNHDA and CDR2 SQIVND (reference sequence). CDR3 length equals 14 residues. Trimming removed 0 bases at V and 6 bases at J, with 9 bases between. This CDR3 is CASSIDHRSNEQFF. CDR3 DNA sequence: TGTGCCAGTAGTATAGATCACCGTAGCAATGAGCAGTTCTTC.